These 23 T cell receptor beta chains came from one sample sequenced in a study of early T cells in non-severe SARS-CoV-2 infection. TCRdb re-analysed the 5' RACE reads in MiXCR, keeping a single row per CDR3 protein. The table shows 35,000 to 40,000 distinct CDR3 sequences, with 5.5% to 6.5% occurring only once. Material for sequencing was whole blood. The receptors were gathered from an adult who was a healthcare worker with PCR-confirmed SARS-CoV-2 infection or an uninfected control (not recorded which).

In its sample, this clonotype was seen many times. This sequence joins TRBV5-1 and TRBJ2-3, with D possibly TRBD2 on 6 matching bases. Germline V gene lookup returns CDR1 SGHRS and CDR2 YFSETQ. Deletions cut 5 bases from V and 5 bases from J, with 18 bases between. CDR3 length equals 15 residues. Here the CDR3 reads CASRTGTPPGDTQYF. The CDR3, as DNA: TGCGCCAGCAGGACCGGGACTCCGCCGGGAGATACGCAGTATTTT.

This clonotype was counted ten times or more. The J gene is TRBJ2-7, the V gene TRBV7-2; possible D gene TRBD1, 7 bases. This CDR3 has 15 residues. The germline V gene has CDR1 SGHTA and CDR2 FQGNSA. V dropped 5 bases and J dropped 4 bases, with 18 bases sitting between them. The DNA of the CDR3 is TGTGCCAGCAGCAGCCGCGGGACAGATCCTTACGAGCAGTACTTC. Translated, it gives CASSSRGTDPYEQYF.

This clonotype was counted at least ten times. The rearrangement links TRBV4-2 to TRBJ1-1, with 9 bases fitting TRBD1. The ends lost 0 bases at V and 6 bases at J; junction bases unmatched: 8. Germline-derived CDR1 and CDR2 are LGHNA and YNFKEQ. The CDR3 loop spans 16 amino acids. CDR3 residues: CASSQERTGARAEAFF. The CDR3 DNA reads TGTGCCAGCAGCCAAGAGAGGACAGGGGCGAGGGCTGAAGCTTTCTTT.

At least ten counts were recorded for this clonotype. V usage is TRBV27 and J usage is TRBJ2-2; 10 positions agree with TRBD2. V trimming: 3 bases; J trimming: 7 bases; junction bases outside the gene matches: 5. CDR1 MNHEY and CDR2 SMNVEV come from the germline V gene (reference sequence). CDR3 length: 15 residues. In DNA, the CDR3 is TGTGCCAGCAGTTTCGCGACTAGCGGGTTCGGGGAGCTGTTTTTT. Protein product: CASSFATSGFGELFF.

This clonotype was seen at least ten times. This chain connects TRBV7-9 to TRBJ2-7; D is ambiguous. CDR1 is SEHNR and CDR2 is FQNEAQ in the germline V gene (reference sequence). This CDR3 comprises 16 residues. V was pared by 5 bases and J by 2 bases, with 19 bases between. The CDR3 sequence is CASSPSFRSSAYEQYF. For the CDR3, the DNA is TGTGCCAGCAGCCCATCCTTCCGATCCTCAGCCTACGAGCAGTACTTC.

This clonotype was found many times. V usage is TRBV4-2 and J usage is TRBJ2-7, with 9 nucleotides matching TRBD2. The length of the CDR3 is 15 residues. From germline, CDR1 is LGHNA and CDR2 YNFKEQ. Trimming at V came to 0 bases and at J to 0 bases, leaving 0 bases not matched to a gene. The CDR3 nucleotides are TGTGCCAGCAGCCAAGAGACTAGCGGCTCCTACGAGCAGTACTTC. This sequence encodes CASSQETSGSYEQYF.

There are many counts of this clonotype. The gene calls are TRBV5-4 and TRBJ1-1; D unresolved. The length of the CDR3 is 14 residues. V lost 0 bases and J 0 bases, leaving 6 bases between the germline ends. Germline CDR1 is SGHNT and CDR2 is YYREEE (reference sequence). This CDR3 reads CASSLGKLNTEAFF. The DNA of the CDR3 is TGTGCCAGCAGCTTGGGGAAATTGAACACTGAAGCTTTCTTT.

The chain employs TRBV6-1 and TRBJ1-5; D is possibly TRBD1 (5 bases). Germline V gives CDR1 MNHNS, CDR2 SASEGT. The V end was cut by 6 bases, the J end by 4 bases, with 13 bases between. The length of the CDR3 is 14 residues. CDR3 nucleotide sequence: TGTGCCAGCAGCCCCGGGGACGGGAATCAGCCCCAGCATTTT. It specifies CASSPGDGNQPQHF.

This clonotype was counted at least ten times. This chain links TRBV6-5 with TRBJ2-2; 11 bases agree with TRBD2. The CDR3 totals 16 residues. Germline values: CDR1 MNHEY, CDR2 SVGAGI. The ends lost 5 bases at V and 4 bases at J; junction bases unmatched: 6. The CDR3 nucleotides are TGTGCCAGCAGTCCTATAGCGGGGGGGACCACCGGGGAGCTGTTTTTT. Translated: CASSPIAGGTTGELFF.

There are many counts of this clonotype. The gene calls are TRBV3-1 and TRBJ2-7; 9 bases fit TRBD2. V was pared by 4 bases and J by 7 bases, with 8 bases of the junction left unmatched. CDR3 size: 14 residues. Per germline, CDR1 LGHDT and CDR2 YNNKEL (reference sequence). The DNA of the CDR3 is TGTGCCAGCAGCCGCAGCGGGGGGATTAAGGAGCAGTACTTC. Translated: CASSRSGGIKEQYF.

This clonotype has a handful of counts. The CDR3 nucleotides read TGTGCCAGCAGTTTAATAGTCTCAGGTTTTAATTCACCCCTCCACTTT. Translating it yields CASSLIVSGFNSPLHF. This chain links TRBV27 with TRBJ1-6; D not resolved. V was trimmed by 2 bases and J by 6 bases, leaving 14 bases between them. The germline CDR1 and CDR2 sequences are MNHEY and SMNVEV (reference sequence). CDR3 size: 16 residues.

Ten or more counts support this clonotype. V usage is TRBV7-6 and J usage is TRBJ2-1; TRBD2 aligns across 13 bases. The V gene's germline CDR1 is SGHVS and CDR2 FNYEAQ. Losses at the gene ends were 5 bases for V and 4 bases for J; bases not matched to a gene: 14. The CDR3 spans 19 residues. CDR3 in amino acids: CASSALLAGGGSLYNEQFF. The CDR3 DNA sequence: TGTGCCAGCAGCGCCTTACTAGCGGGAGGGGGCTCGCTGTACAATGAGCAGTTCTTC.

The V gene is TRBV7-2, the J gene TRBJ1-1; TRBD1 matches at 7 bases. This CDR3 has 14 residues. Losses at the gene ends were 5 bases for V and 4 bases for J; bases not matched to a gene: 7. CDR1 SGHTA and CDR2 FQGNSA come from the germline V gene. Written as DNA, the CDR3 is TGTGCCAGCAGCCTCCAGACAGGGAGCACTGAAGCTTTCTTT. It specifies CASSLQTGSTEAFF.

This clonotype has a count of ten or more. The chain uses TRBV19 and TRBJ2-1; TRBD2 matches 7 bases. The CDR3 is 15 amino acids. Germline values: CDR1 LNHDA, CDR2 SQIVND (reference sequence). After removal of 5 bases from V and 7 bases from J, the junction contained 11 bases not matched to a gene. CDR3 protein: CASSLREGLKNEQFF. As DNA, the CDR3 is TGTGCCAGTAGTCTAAGGGAGGGCCTAAAGAATGAGCAGTTCTTC.

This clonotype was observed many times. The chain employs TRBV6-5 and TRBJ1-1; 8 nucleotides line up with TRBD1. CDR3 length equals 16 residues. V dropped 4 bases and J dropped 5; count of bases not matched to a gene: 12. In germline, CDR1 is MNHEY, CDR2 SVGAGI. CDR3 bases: TGTGCCAGCAGTTCTCCCGCATCCGGGACAGGTACTGAAGCTTTCTTT. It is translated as CASSSPASGTGTEAFF.

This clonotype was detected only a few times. The CDR3 region has the DNA TGCAGCGTCGCACAGGGTACTGAAGCTTTCTTT. Protein: CSVAQGTEAFF. The chain recombines TRBV29-1 with TRBJ1-1; tentatively, D is TRBD1 (6 bases). The CDR3 loop spans 11 amino acids. Per the germline V gene, CDR1 is SQVTM and CDR2 is ANQGSEA. V was cut by 6 bases and J by 5 bases, with 10 bases left in between.

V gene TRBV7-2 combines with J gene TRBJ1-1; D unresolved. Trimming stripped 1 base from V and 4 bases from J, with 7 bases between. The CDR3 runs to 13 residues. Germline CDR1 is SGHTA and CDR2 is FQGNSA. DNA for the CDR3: TGTGCCAGCAGCTTAGACGCCCTCACTGAAGCTTTCTTT. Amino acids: CASSLDALTEAFF. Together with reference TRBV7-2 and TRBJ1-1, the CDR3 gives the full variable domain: GAGVSQSPSNKVTEKGKDVELRCDPISGHTALYWYRQSLGQGLEFLIYFQGNSAPDKSGLPSDRFSAERTGGSVSTLTIQRTQQEDSAVYLCASSLDALTEAFFGQGTRLTVV.

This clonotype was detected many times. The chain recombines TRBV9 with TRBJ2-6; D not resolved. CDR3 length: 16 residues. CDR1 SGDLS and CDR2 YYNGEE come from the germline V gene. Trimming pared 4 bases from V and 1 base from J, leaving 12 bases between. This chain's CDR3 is CASSLGWASGANVLTF. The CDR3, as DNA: TGTGCCAGCAGCCTGGGGTGGGCATCTGGGGCCAACGTCCTGACTTTC. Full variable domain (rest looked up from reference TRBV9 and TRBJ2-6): DSGVTQTPKHLITATGQRVTLRCSPRSGDLSVYWYQQSLDQGLQFLIQYYNGEERAKGNILERFSAQQFPDLHSELNLSSLELGDSALYFCASSLGWASGANVLTFGAGSRLTVL.

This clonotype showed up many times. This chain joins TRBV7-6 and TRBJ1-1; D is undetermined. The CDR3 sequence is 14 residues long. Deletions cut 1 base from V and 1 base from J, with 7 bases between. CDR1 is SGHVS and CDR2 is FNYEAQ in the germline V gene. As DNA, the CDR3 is TGTGCCAGCAGCTTAGTAGTGGGGAACACTGAAGCTTTCTTT. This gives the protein CASSLVVGNTEAFF.

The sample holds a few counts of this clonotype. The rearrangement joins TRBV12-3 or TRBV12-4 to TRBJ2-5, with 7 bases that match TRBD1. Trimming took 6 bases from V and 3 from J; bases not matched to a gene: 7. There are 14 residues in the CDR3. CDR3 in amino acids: CASRTGQIEETQYF. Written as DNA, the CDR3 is TGTGCCAGCAGGACGGGACAGATCGAAGAGACCCAGTACTTC.

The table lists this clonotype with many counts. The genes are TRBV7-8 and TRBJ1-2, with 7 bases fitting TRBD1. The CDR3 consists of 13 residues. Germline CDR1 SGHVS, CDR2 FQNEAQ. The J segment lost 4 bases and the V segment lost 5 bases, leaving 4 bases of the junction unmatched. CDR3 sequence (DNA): TGTGCCAGCAGCGTGGACAGGTCCTATGGCTACACCTTC. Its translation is CASSVDRSYGYTF. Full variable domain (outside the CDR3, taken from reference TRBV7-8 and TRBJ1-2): GAGVSQSPRYKVAKRGQDVALRCDPISGHVSLFWYQQALGQGPEFLTYFQNEAQLDKSGLPSDRFFAERPEGSVSTLKIQRTQQEDSAVYLCASSVDRSYGYTFGSGTRLTVV.

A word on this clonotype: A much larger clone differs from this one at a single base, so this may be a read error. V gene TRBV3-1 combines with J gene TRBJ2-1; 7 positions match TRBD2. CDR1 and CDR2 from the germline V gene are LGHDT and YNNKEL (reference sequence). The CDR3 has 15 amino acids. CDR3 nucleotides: TGTGCCAGCAGCCCCGGACTAGACTCCTACAATGAGCTGTTCTTC. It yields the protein CASSPGLDSYNELFF.

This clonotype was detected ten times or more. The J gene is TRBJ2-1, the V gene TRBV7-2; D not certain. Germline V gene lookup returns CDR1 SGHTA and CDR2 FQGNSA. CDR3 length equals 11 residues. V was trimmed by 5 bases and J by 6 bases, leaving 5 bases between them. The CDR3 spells CASSSFNEQFF. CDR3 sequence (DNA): TGTGCCAGCAGCAGTTTCAATGAGCAGTTCTTC.